This T cell receptor beta chain is drawn from a study of T cells in Graves' hyperthyroidism and ophthalmopathy (dated by TCRdb to between 2018 and 2021). About the investigation overall: Peripheral blood was sampled at the time of initial diagnosis, prior to any treatment. The 100 discovery patients were divided at random into training and test sets in a 7:3 ratio. After sampling, hyperthyroidism patients received methimazole starting at 30 mg daily, and ophthalmopathy patients received high-dose intravenous methylprednisolone. Prospective prediction of ophthalmopathy was tested in an independent validation cohort of fewer than 20 hyperthyroidism patients and some 17 patients who later progressed to ophthalmopathy. The paper reports TCR Vbeta CDR3 sequencing of approximately 140 peripheral blood samples: approximately 43 ophthalmopathy, roughly 80 hyperthyroidism and about 17 progressor patients. To identify TCR V-J signatures that set the groups apart, the researchers used a discovery cohort of 95 to 100 patients, made up of 40 to 45 with Graves' ophthalmopathy and about 59 with stable Graves' hyperthyroidism. Thyroid tissue and blood T-cell repertoires from six or seven Graves' hyperthyroidism patients were also compared in the study. Summary of the overall study and its limitations: Most expanded thyroid clonotypes (frequency above 0.001) were also detected in blood, suggesting blood repertoires may reflect thyroid immune responses. Sample size was not statistically predetermined, and investigators were not blinded to group allocation. A 13 V-J signature model separated ophthalmopathy from stable hyperthyroidism, with approximately 86% sensitivity and 81.08% specificity in cross-validation and 80%/75% in testing. During validation, the model predicted progression to ophthalmopathy a median of about 6.5 months ahead of onset, with approximately 71% sensitivity and 72.22% specificity.

Ophthalmopathy patients had moderately to severely active disease, Clinical Activity Score of at least 3, NOSPECS grade of at least 4, and duration under 3 months. Exclusion was applied to patients with uncontrolled infections, other autoimmune diseases, pregnancy or lactation. Diagnoses were based on clinical symptoms, serum thyroxine and TRAb, thyroid ultrasound and orbital computed tomography. PBMCs were isolated from approximately 10 ml of fresh peripheral blood by Ficoll-Paque density gradient centrifugation. Trizol reagent was used to extract total RNA, and RNA quality was then checked on an Agilent 2100 Bioanalyzer. The TCR beta CDR3 regions were amplified from the RNA transcripts. The first round of RT-PCR for the TCR CDR3 was performed with the HTBI primer set and the Qiagen OneStep RT-PCR kit. A second multiplex PCR round built the libraries, followed by size selection and purification. Paired-end sequencing of the libraries was performed with 100 bp reads on an Illumina HiSeq2000. As for the authors' bioinformatics: SOAPnuke was used to process the raw data, removing reads that contained adapters or uncalled bases, had a mean Phred below 15, or lacked an exact match to the constant primer or identifier. High-quality paired reads were merged with COPE v1.2.5, and unique nucleotide sequences were defined as clonotypes. Clonotypes were aligned to IMGT TRBV, TRBD and TRBJ reference segments using MiTCR v1.1. The analysis included only V-J combinations with a frequency above 0.0001, which together covered roughly 99% of the repertoires. The TCS score was defined as F50 (clonal expansion) divided by E x V (chaos), with BLOSUM62-based TCRdist calculated between CDR3 peptides within each V-J. Welch's t-statistics and random forest reduced fewer than 550 V-J features to under 15, which were used in a naive Bayes classifier (R e1071). Using fastp at Q25 and MiXCR, TCRdb reprocessed the public reads and kept productive beta chains. CDR3 protein sequences are deduplicated, and each keeps its most common genes and DNA. The authors' filters were not applied to this entry. Here the sample has 660,000 or so distinct CDR3 sequences; around 20% occur a single time. The ten top clones hold around a third of the sample.

This clonotype was counted ten times or more. Its antigen specificity is not known. Per-base qualities were not stored, and no clone one base away is much larger. For CDR1 and CDR2, the germline V gene lists MDHEN and SYDVKM. CDR3 length: 12 amino acids, cysteine to phenylalanine. Just the 36-base CDR3 DNA is kept, in frame starting at base 1. A distance of 8 bases separates the germline ends of V and J, which lose 6 bases and 4 bases respectively. This chain joins TRBV28 to TRBJ2-3, with no confidently assigned D gene. Sequencing was done on a sample of blood. This clonotype was sampled from a man aged 25 to 40 with Graves' ophthalmopathy. The CDR3 reads CASRRPPDTQYF. The nucleotide sequence is TGTGCCAGCAGACGACCCCCAGATACGCAGTATTTT.